The next 5 T cell receptor beta chains were all read from a single sample in a study of T-cell memory formation after mild COVID-19. A single record per CDR3 protein comes from TCRdb applying MiXCR to the 5' RACE reads. The sample holds hundreds of thousands of distinct CDR3 sequences, roughly a fifth seen once. Sequencing was done on a sample of PBMCs or a T cell subset sorted from them (not recorded which). Receptors originate from an adult woman who had mild COVID-19 (a few samples of this study predate the infection). Cell type and time point are not known.

This sequence joins TRBV4-1 and TRBJ2-2; D assignment may be TRBD1 or TRBD2 (5 bases each). The CDR3 has 15 residues. Germline CDR1 MGHRA, CDR2 YSYEKL. V lost 4 bases and J lost 3, with 12 bases in between. The CDR3 loop is CASSPRGVDTGELFF. CDR3 in DNA: TGCGCCAGCAGCCCTCGAGGGGTGGACACCGGGGAGCTGTTTTTT.

The CDR3 reads CASSFGSGGKFNEQFF. The CDR3 nucleotides read TGTGCCAGCAGTTTTGGATCGGGGGGGAAGTTCAATGAGCAGTTCTTC. The chain carries TRBV12-3 or TRBV12-4 and TRBJ2-1; 8 bases line up with TRBD2. The CDR3 contains 16 residues. Trimming took 3 bases from V and 6 from J; bases not matched to a gene: 10.

The chain uses TRBV7-9 and TRBJ2-1; 10 bases align to TRBD2. The CDR3 length is 15 residues. V shed 5 bases, J shed 5 bases, and the junction held 6 bases outside the gene matches. Germline V gives CDR1 SEHNR, CDR2 FQNEAQ (reference sequence). In DNA form, the CDR3 reads TGTGCCAGCAGCCCCGGGACTAGCGCAAACAATGAGCAGTTCTTC. Translating it yields CASSPGTSANNEQFF.

V is TRBV29-1 and J is TRBJ2-2; 8 bases are shared with TRBD1. CDR3 length equals 12 residues. Germline V gene data show CDR1 as SQVTM and CDR2 as ANQGSEA. V was clipped by 7 bases and J by 4 bases; unmatched bases: 2. The CDR3 bases are TGCAGCGCAACAGGGGGCACCGGGGAGCTGTTTTTT. It is translated as CSATGGTGELFF.

This clonotype was picked up a small number of times. The rearrangement uses TRBV9 and TRBJ2-3; 8 bases match TRBD1. This CDR3 spans 16 amino acids. The J segment lost 0 bases and the V segment lost 4 bases, leaving 7 bases of the junction unmatched. Germline values: CDR1 SGDLS, CDR2 YYNGEE. CDR3 region: CASSSRTGSSTDTQYF. In nucleotides, the CDR3 is TGTGCCAGCAGCTCCCGGACAGGGTCGAGCACAGATACGCAGTATTTT.